These T cell receptor beta chains were read from a single sample in a study of T cell repertoires in cytomegalovirus infection. TCRdb reanalysed the reads using MiXCR and keeps one entry per CDR3 protein. The data contain approximately 170,000 distinct CDR3 sequences, around 14% of them singletons. The sample comprised PBMCs. The receptors were gathered from a human donor in good health (CMV status not recorded). Some clones in this sample may be carry-over from other donors' samples. The CDR3 runs from the conserved cysteine through the conserved F or W. Each record gives: J gene, D gene, clone size, CDR3 length, V gene, CDR3 protein, CDR3 DNA. D genes are given only for firm matches. Expanded clones are given a class, and other clones once, few, many or no size at all.

J: TRBJ2-5
D: .
size: few
length: 13
V: TRBV29-1
CDR3: CSVNTGNQETQYF
DNA: TGCAGCGTAAATACAGGGAACCAAGAGACCCAGTACTTC

J: TRBJ2-1
D: .
size: few
length: 13
V: TRBV19
CDR3: CASSTRRVNEQFF
DNA: TGTGCCAGTAGTACTAGAAGGGTCAATGAGCAGTTCTTC

J: TRBJ1-1
D: .
size: many
length: 14
V: TRBV27
CDR3: CASSLNSLNTEAFF
DNA: TGTGCCAGCAGTTTGAACAGTCTGAACACTGAAGCTTTCTTT

J: TRBJ1-1
D: .
size: few
length: 14
V: TRBV5-4
CDR3: CVSSWRGMDTEAFF
DNA: TGTGTCAGCAGCTGGCGGGGGATGGACACTGAAGCTTTCTTT

J: TRBJ1-6
D: TRBD1
size: many
length: 15
V: TRBV28
CDR3: CASSPPTGNNSPLHF
DNA: TGTGCCAGCAGTCCCCCGACAGGGAATAATTCACCCCTCCACTTT

J: TRBJ1-1
D: TRBD1
size: many
length: 15
V: TRBV7-2
CDR3: CASSLVPTGGTEAFF
DNA: TGTGCCAGCAGCTTGGTTCCGACAGGGGGCACTGAAGCTTTCTTT

J: TRBJ2-5
D: TRBD2
size: many
length: 19
V: TRBV15
CDR3: CATSRDRGGAGGRTETQYF
DNA: TGTGCCACCAGCAGAGATCGGGGGGGGGCGGGAGGACGAACTGAGACCCAGTACTTC

J: TRBJ2-3
D: .
size: many
length: 15
V: TRBV7-2
CDR3: CASSPRQISTDTQYF
DNA: TGTGCCAGCAGCCCCCGACAGATTAGCACAGATACGCAGTATTTT

J: TRBJ2-2
D: .
size: .
length: 16
V: TRBV28
CDR3: CASSWAGTANTGELFF
DNA: TGTGCCAGCAGTTGGGCGGGTACAGCGAACACCGGGGAGCTGTTTTTT

J: TRBJ2-5
D: .
size: .
length: 13
V: TRBV5-4
CDR3: CASSSGTWETQYF
DNA: TGTGCCAGCAGCTCAGGGACTTGGGAGACCCAGTACTTC

J: TRBJ1-4
D: .
size: many
length: 15
V: TRBV7-6
CDR3: CASSSHGGYNEKLFF
DNA: TGTGCCAGCAGCTCCCATGGGGGATATAATGAAAAACTGTTTTTT

J: TRBJ1-1
D: .
size: .
length: 14
V: TRBV4-1
CDR3: CASSQIDLNTEAFF
DNA: TGCGCCAGCAGCCAAATAGATTTAAACACTGAAGCTTTCTTT

J: TRBJ2-7
D: .
size: .
length: 14
V: TRBV7-9
CDR3: CASSPGQGLHEQYF
DNA: TGTGCCAGCAGCCCCGGTCAGGGGCTCCACGAGCAGTACTTC

J: TRBJ2-2
D: .
size: many
length: 13
V: TRBV7-2
CDR3: CASRVTLAGELFF
DNA: TGTGCCAGCAGGGTCACCCTCGCCGGGGAGCTGTTTTTT

J: TRBJ1-5
D: .
size: many
length: 16
V: TRBV4-1
CDR3: CASSQGGVGGNQPQHF
DNA: TGCGCCAGCAGCCAAGGGGGGGTAGGGGGCAATCAGCCCCAGCATTTT

J: TRBJ2-3
D: .
size: .
length: 13
V: TRBV6-5
CDR3: CATWAPNTDTQYF
DNA: TGTGCCACCTGGGCACCAAACACAGATACGCAGTATTTT

J: TRBJ2-7
D: .
size: many
length: 13
V: TRBV7-8
CDR3: CASSIDRTYEQYF
DNA: TGTGCCAGCAGCATTGACAGGACCTACGAGCAGTACTTC

J: TRBJ1-2
D: .
size: many
length: 12
V: TRBV7-2
CDR3: CASSLDEGGYTF
DNA: TGTGCCAGCAGCTTAGATGAGGGGGGCTACACCTTC

J: TRBJ2-1
D: TRBD2
size: many
length: 15
V: TRBV7-8
CDR3: CASSLVGLVYNEQFF
DNA: TGTGCCAGCAGCTTAGTGGGACTAGTCTATAATGAGCAGTTCTTC

J: TRBJ2-3
D: TRBD2
size: .
length: 14
V: TRBV20-1
CDR3: CSAMLPGGADTQYF
DNA: TGCAGTGCTATGCTCCCGGGGGGGGCAGATACGCAGTATTTT

J: TRBJ2-2
D: .
size: many
length: 16
V: TRBV4-3
CDR3: CASSPGRLGGTGELFF
DNA: TGCGCCAGCAGCCCTGGACGGCTTGGTGGCACCGGGGAGCTGTTTTTT

J: TRBJ2-7
D: TRBD1
size: many
length: 11
V: TRBV7-2
CDR3: CASRDRGVQYF
DNA: TGTGCCAGCAGAGACAGGGGGGTGCAGTACTTC

J: TRBJ2-5
D: .
size: .
length: 12
V: TRBV20-1
CDR3: CSARGAGETQYF
DNA: TGCAGTGCTAGAGGGGCCGGGGAGACCCAGTACTTC

J: TRBJ2-7
D: .
size: many
length: 15
V: TRBV7-6
CDR3: CASSETQGSSYEQYF
DNA: TGTGCCAGCAGCGAAACTCAGGGGAGCTCCTACGAGCAGTACTTC

J: TRBJ2-7
D: TRBD2
size: many
length: 17
V: TRBV6-5
CDR3: CASSYAGTSGAGYEQYF
DNA: TGTGCCAGCAGTTATGCCGGGACTAGCGGGGCTGGTTACGAGCAGTACTTC

J: TRBJ2-7
D: TRBD1
size: many
length: 15
V: TRBV20-1
CDR3: CSVTAGTGGSYEQYF
DNA: TGCAGTGTTACCGCCGGGACAGGGGGTTCCTACGAGCAGTACTTC

J: TRBJ1-1
D: .
size: .
length: 13
V: TRBV7-8
CDR3: CASRSIGDTEAFF
DNA: TGTGCCAGCAGGTCCATTGGGGACACTGAAGCTTTCTTT

J: TRBJ2-1
D: TRBD2
size: many
length: 14
V: TRBV7-2
CDR3: CASSLETSGRAQFF
DNA: TGTGCCAGCAGCTTAGAGACTAGCGGGAGGGCCCAGTTCTTC

J: TRBJ2-7
D: .
size: many
length: 15
V: TRBV7-2
CDR3: CASSLGGEVNYEQYF
DNA: TGTGCCAGCAGCTTAGGCGGGGAGGTAAACTACGAGCAGTACTTC

J: TRBJ2-3
D: .
size: many
length: 11
V: TRBV29-1
CDR3: CSVEARVGQYF
DNA: TGCAGCGTTGAAGCGAGGGTAGGGCAGTATTTT

J: TRBJ1-1
D: TRBD1
size: many
length: 14
V: TRBV7-6
CDR3: CASSLYSGGTEAFF
DNA: TGTGCCAGCAGCTTATATTCAGGGGGCACTGAAGCTTTCTTT

J: TRBJ2-3
D: TRBD1
size: .
length: 16
V: TRBV28
CDR3: CASSFSGQGVSDTQYF
DNA: TGTGCCAGCAGTTTTTCGGGACAGGGGGTCTCAGATACGCAGTATTTT

J: TRBJ1-4
D: .
size: .
length: 12
V: TRBV29-1
CDR3: CSGKGAAEKLFF
DNA: TGCAGCGGTAAAGGGGCGGCTGAAAAACTGTTTTTT

J: TRBJ1-6
D: .
size: many
length: 20
V: TRBV28
CDR3: CASSLPRWGYGSSYNSPLHF
DNA: TGTGCCAGCAGTTTACCCCGGTGGGGGTATGGGAGCTCCTATAATTCACCCCTCCACTTT

J: TRBJ2-1
D: TRBD2
size: few
length: 15
V: TRBV20-1
CDR3: CSARRLAGNYNEQFF
DNA: TGCAGTGCTAGACGACTAGCGGGAAACTACAATGAGCAGTTCTTC

J: TRBJ2-7
D: TRBD2
size: few
length: 15
V: TRBV20-1
CDR3: CSARGGASGSYEQYF
DNA: TGCAGTGCTAGAGGGGGGGCTAGCGGGTCCTACGAGCAGTACTTC

J: TRBJ2-5
D: .
size: many
length: 14
V: TRBV7-2
CDR3: CASSLRRVQETQYF
DNA: TGTGCCAGCAGCTTACGGCGGGTCCAAGAGACCCAGTACTTC

J: TRBJ1-4
D: .
size: many
length: 14
V: TRBV2
CDR3: CASSENQGYEKLFF
DNA: TGTGCCAGCAGTGAAAATCAGGGTTACGAAAAACTGTTTTTT

J: TRBJ2-7
D: .
size: .
length: 13
V: TRBV28
CDR3: CASSSAGAREQYF
DNA: TGTGCCAGCAGTTCGGCGGGGGCGCGGGAGCAGTACTTC

J: TRBJ1-1
D: .
size: .
length: 11
V: TRBV6-8
CDR3: CASRFGTEAFF
DNA: TGTGCCAGCCGGTTCGGCACTGAAGCTTTCTTT

J: TRBJ2-3
D: .
size: .
length: 14
V: TRBV14
CDR3: CASSQVSHRDTPYF
DNA: TGTGCCAGCAGCCAAGTATCCCACAGAGATACGCCGTATTTT